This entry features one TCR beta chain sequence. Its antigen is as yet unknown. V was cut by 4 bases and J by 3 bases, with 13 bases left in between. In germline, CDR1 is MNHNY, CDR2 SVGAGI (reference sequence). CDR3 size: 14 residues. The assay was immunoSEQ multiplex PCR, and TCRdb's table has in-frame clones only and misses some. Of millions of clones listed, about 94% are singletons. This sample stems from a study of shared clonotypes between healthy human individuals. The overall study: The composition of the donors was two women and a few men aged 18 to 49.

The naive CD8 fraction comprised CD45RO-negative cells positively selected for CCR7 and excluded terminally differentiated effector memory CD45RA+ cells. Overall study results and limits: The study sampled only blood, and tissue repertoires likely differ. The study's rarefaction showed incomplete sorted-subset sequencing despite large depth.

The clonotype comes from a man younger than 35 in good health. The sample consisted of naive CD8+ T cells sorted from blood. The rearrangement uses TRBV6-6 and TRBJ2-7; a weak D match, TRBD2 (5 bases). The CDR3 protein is CASSFQAANYEQYF. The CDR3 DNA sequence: TGTGCCAGCAGTTTCCAAGCGGCAAACTACGAGCAGTACTTC.